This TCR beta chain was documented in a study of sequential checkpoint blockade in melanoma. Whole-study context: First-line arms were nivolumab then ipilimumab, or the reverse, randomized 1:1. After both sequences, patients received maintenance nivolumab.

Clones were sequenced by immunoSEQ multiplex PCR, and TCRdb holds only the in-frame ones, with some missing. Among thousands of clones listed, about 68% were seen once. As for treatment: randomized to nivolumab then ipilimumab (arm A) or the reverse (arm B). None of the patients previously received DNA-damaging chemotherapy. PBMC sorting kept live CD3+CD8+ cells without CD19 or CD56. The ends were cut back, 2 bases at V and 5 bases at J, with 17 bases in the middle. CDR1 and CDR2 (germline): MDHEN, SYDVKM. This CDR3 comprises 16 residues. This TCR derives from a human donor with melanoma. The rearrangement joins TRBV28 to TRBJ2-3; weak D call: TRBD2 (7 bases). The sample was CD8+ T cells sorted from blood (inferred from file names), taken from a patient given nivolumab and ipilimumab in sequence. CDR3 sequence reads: CASSLIGAGEGDTQYF. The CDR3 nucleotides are TGTGCCAGCAGTTTAATCGGGGCAGGGGAGGGAGATACGCAGTATTTT.